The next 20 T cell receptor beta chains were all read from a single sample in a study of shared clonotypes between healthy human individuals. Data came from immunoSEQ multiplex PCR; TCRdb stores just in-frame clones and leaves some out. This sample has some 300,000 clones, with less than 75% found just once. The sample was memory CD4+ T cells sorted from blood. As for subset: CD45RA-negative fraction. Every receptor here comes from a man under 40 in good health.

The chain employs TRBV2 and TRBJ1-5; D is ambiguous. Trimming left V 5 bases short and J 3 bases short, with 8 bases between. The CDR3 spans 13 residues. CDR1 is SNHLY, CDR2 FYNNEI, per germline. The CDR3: CASSMGSNQPQHF. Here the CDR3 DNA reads TGTGCCAGCAGTATGGGTTCCAATCAGCCCCAGCATTTT.

CDR3 protein: CASSLIAGNTIYF. For the CDR3, the DNA is TGTGCCAGCAGCTTAATAGCTGGAAACACCATATATTTT. The rearrangement joins TRBV7-9 to TRBJ1-3, with unresolved D. Germline V gene lookup returns CDR1 SEHNR and CDR2 FQNEAQ (reference sequence). The V gene lost 2 bases and the J gene lost 2 bases, with 4 bases spanning the gap. There are 13 residues in the CDR3.

The CDR3 sequence is CASSKGYSGQGNQPQHF. The DNA for the CDR3 is TGTGCCAGCTCAAAGGGTTACTCGGGCCAGGGCAATCAGCCCCAGCATTTT. The rearrangement uses TRBV18 and TRBJ1-5; D remains ambiguous. V was clipped by 5 bases and J by 2 bases, with 19 bases between them. The CDR3 spans 17 residues. The germline V gene has CDR1 KGHSH and CDR2 LQKENI.

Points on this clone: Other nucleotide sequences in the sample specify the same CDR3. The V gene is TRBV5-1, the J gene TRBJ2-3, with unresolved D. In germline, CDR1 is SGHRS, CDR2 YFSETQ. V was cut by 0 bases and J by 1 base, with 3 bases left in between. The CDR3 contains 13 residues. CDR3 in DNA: TGCGCCAGCAGCTTGGGGCGCACAGATACGCAGTATTTT. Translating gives CASSLGRTDTQYF.

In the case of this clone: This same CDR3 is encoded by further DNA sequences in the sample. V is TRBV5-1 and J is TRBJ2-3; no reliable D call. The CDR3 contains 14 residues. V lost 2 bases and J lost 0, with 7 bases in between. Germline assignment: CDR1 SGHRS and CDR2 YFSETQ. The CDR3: CASSFGTSTDTQYF. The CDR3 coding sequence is TGCGCCAGCAGCTTCGGCACTAGCACAGATACGCAGTATTTT.

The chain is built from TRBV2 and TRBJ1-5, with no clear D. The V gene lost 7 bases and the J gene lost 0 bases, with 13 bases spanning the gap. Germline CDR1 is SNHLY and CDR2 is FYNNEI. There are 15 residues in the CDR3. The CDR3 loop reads CASNSPGYSNQPQHF. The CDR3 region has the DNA TGTGCCAGCAACAGCCCCGGGTATAGCAATCAGCCCCAGCATTTT.

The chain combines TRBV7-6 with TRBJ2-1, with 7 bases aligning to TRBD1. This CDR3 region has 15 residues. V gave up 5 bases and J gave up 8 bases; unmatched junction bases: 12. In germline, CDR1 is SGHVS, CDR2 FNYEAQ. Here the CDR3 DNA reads TGTGCCAGCAGCCCCCAGACAGGGAACATCCATGAGCAGTTCTTC. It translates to CASSPQTGNIHEQFF.

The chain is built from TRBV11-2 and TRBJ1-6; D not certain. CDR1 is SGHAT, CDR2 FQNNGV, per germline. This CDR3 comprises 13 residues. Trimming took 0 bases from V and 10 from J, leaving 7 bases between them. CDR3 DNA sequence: TGTGCCAGCAGCTTAGATATGAGATCACCCCTCCACTTT. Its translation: CASSLDMRSPLHF.

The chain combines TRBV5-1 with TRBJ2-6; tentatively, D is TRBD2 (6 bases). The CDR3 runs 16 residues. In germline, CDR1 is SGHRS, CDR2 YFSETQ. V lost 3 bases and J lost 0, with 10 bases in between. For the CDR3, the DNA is TGCGCCAGCAGCTCGGGACTCACCTCTGGGGCCAACGTCCTGACTTTC. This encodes CASSSGLTSGANVLTF.

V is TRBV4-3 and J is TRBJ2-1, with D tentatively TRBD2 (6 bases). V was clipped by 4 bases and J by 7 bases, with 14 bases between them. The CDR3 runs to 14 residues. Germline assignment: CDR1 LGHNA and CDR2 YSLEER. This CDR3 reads CASSRGTAMNEQFF. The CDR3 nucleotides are TGCGCCAGCAGCCGCGGGACCGCTATGAATGAGCAGTTCTTC.

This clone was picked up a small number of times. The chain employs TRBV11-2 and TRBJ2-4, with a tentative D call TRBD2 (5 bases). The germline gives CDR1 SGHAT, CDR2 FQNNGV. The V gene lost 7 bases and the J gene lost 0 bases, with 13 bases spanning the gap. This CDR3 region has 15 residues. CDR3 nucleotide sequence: TGTGCCAGCACCTCTAGCAGGCTAGCCAAAAACATTCAGTACTTC. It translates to CASTSSRLAKNIQYF.

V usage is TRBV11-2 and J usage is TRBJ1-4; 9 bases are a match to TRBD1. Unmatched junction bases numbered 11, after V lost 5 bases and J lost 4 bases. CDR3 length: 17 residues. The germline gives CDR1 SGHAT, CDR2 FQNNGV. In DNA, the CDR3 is TGTGCCAGCAGCCCAGGACAGGGGAGCATGGGTAATGAAAAACTGTTTTTT. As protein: CASSPGQGSMGNEKLFF.

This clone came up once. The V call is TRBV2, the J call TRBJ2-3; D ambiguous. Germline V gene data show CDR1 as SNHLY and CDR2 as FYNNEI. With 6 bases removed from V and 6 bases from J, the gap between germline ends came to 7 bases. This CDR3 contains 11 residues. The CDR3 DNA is TGTGCCAGCAGCTTTCAGGATACGCAGTATTTT. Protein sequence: CASSFQDTQYF. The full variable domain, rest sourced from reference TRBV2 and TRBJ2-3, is EPEVTQTPSHQVTQMGQEVILRCVPISNHLYFYWYRQILGQKVEFLVSFYNNEISEKSEIFDDQFSVERPDGSNFTLKIRSTKLEDSAMYFCASSFQDTQYFGPGTRLTVL.

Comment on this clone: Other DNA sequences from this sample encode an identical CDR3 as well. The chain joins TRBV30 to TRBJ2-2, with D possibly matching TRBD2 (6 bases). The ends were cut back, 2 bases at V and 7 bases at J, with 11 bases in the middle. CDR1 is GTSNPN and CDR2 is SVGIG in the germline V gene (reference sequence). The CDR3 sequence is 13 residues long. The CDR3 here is CAWSRRDGGELFF. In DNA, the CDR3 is TGTGCCTGGAGTCGGAGGGATGGCGGGGAGCTGTTTTTT.

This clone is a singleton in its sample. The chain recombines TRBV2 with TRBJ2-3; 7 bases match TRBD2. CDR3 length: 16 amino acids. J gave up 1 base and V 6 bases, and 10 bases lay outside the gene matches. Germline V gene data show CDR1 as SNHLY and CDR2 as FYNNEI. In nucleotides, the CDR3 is TGTGCCAGCAGACGGGACTATGGATCCGGCACAGATACGCAGTATTTT. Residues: CASRRDYGSGTDTQYF.

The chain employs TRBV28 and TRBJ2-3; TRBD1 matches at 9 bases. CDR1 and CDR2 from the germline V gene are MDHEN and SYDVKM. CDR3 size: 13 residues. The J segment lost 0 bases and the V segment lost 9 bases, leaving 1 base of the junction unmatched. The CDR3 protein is CASGTGSTDTQYF. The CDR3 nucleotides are TGTGCCAGTGGGACAGGGAGCACAGATACGCAGTATTTT.

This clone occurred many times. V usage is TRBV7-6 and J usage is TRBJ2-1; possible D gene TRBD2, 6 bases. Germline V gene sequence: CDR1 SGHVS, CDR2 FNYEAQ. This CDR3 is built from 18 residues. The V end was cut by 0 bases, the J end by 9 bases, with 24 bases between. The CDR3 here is CASSLAPSMRGREVEQFF. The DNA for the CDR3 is TGTGCCAGCAGCTTAGCGCCTTCAATGAGAGGCAGGGAGGTTGAGCAGTTCTTC.

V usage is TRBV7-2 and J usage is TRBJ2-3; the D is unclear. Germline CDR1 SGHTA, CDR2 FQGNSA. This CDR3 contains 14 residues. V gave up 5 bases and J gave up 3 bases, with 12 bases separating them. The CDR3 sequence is CASSPGPPTDTQYF. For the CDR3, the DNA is TGTGCCAGCAGCCCTGGACCACCAACAGATACGCAGTATTTT. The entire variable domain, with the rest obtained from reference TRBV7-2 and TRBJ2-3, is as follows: GAGVSQSPSNKVTEKGKDVELRCDPISGHTALYWYRQSLGQGLEFLIYFQGNSAPDKSGLPSDRFSAERTGGSVSTLTIQRTQQEDSAVYLCASSPGPPTDTQYFGPGTRLTVL.

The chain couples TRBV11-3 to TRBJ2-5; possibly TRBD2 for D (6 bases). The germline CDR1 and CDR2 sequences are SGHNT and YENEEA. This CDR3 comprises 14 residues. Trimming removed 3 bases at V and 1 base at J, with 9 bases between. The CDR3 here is CASSFSGPQETQYF. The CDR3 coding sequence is TGTGCCAGCAGCTTTAGCGGTCCCCAAGAGACCCAGTACTTC.

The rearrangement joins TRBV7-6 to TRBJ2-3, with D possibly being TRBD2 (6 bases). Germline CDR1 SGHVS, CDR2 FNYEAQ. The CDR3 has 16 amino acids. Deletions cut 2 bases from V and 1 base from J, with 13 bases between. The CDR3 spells CASSLTGTRRTDTQYF. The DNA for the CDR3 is TGTGCCAGCAGCTTAACCGGGACTCGCCGCACAGATACGCAGTATTTT.